The next 2 T cell receptor beta chains were all read from a single sample in a study of cytomegalovirus exposure and HLA in healthy donors. Researchers ran the PCR with 60 Vbeta and 13 Jbeta primers. Here immunoSEQ multiplex PCR was the method, and the copy in TCRdb shows in-frame clones only, minus some. Of approximately 120,000 clones listed, around three quarters are singletons. The sample consisted of PBMCs. The receptors derive from a human donor in good health.

This chain uses TRBV30 with TRBJ2-1, with 12 bases that match TRBD2. The junction had 5 bases not matched to a gene; V was cut back by 0 bases and J by 8 bases. The CDR3 consists of 15 residues. In germline, CDR1 is GTSNPN, CDR2 SVGIG (reference sequence). The CDR3 DNA follows: TGTGCCTGGAGTGTTATGGCTAGCGGGAGGGATGAGCAGTTCTTC. This encodes CAWSVMASGRDEQFF.

The chain uses TRBV5-1 and TRBJ2-7; D may be TRBD1 (5 bases). The CDR3 sequence is 15 residues long. V was shortened by 2 bases and J by 0 bases, with 12 bases between the two germline ends. Germline CDR1 is SGHRS and CDR2 is YFSETQ. CDR3 region: CASSFRTTRSYEQYF. DNA for the CDR3: TGCGCCAGCAGCTTTCGGACAACGCGCTCCTACGAGCAGTACTTC.